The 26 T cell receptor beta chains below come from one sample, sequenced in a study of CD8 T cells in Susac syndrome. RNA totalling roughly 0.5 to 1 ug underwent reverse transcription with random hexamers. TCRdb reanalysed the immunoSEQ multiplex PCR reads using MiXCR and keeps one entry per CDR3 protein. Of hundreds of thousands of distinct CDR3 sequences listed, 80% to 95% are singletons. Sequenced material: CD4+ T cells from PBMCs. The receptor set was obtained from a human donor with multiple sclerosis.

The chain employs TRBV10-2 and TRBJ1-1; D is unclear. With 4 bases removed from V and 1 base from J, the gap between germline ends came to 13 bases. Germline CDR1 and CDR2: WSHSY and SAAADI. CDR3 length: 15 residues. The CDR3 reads CASSGGGWRNTEAFF. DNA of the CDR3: TGCGCCAGCAGTGGGGGAGGGTGGCGGAACACTGAAGCTTTCTTT.

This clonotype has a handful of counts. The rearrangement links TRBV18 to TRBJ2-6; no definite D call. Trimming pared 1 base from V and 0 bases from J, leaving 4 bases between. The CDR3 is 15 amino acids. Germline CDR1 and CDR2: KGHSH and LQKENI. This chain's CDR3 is CASSPRVSGANVLTF. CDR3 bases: TGTGCCAGCTCACCACGGGTCTCTGGGGCCAACGTCCTGACTTTC.

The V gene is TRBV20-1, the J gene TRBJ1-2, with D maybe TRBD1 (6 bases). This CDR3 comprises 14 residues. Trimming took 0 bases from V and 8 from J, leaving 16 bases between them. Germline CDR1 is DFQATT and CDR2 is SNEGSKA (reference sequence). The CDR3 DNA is TGCAGTGCTAGAGATCGAACAGGGCTGGGGGGCTACACCTTC. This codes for CSARDRTGLGGYTF.

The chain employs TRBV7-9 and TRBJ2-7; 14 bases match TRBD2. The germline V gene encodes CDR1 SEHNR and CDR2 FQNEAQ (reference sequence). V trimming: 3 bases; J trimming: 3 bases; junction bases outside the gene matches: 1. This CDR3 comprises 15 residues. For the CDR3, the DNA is TGTGCCAGCAGCTTCGGACTAGCGGGGGGCTACGAGCAGTACTTC. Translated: CASSFGLAGGYEQYF.

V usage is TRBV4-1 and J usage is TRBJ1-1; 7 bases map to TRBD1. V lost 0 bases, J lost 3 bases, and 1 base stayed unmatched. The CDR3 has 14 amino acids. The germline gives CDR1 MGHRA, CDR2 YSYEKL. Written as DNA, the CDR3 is TGCGCCAGCAGCCAAGACAGGGGGTACACTGAAGCTTTCTTT. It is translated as CASSQDRGYTEAFF.

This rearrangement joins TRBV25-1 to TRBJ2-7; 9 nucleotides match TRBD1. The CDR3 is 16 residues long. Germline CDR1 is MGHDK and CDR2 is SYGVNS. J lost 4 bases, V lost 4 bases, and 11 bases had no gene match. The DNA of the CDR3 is TGTGCCAGCAGTGCTCCCACCTTGACAGGGGGGTACGAGCAGTACTTC. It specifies CASSAPTLTGGYEQYF.

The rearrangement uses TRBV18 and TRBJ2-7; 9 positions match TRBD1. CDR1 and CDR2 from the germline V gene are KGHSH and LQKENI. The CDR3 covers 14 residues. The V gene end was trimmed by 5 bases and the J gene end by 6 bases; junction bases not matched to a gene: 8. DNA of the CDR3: TGTGCCAGCTCAGCGAGGGACAGGGTTAGCGAGCAGTACGTC. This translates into CASSARDRVSEQYV.

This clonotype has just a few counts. This chain's CDR3 is CASSTRQGFSYEQYV. In DNA, the CDR3 is TGTGCCAGCAGTACCCGACAGGGGTTCTCCTACGAGCAGTACGTC. The rearrangement uses TRBV6-5 and TRBJ2-7, with 8 bases matching TRBD1. This CDR3 is built from 15 residues. Trimming took 5 bases from V and 0 from J; bases not matched to a gene: 6. Looked up from germline, CDR1 is MNHEY and CDR2 is SVGAGI.

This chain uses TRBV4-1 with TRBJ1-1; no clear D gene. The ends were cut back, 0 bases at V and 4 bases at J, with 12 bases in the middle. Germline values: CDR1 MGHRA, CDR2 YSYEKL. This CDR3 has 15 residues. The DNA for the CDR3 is TGCGCCAGCAGCCAAGAGGCCTTGCGGAGCACTGAAGCTTTCTTT. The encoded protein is CASSQEALRSTEAFF.

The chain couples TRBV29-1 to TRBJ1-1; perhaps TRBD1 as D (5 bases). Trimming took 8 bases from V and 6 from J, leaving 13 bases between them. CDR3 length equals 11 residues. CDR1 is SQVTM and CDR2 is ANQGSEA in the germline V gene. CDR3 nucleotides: TGCAGCCCCTCCCGGGGGGCTGAAGCTTTCTTT. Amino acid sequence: CSPSRGAEAFF.

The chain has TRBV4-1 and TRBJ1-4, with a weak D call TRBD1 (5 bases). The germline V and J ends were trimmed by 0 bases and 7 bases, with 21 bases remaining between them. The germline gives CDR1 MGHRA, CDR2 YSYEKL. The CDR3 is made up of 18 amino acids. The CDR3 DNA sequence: TGCGCCAGCAGCCAAGATAGGGGCAGGGCGCGCTTCATTGAAAAACTGTTTTTT. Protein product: CASSQDRGRARFIEKLFF.

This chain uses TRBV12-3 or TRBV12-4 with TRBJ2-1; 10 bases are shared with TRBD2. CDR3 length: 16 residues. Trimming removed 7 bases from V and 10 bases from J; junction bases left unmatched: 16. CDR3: CASTISLAGALEEQFF. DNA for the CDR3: TGTGCCAGCACCATTTCCCTAGCGGGGGCATTGGAGGAGCAGTTCTTC.

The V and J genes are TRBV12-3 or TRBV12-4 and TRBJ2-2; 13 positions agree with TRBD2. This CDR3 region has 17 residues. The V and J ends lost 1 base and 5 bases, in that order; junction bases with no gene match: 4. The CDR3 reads CASSLVTSGRRTGELFF. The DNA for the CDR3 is TGTGCCAGCAGTTTAGTGACTAGCGGGAGGAGGACCGGGGAGCTGTTTTTT.

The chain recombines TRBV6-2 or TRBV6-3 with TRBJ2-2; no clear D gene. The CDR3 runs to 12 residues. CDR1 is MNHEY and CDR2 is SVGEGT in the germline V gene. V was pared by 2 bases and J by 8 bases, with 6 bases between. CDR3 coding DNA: TGTGCCAGCAGTTACACAACGGGGGAGCTGTTTTTT. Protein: CASSYTTGELFF.

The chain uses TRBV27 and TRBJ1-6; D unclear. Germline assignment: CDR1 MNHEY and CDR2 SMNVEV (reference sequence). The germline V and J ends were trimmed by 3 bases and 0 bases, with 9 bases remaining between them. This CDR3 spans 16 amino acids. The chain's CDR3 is CASSLAPSSYNSPLHF. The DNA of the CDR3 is TGTGCCAGCAGTTTGGCACCGAGCTCCTATAATTCACCCCTCCACTTT.

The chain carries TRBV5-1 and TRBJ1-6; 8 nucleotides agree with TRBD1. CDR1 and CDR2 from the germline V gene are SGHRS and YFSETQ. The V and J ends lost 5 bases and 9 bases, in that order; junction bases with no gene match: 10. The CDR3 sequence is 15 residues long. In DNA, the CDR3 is TGCGCCAGCAGTTCCAACAGGGGGGTAGGTTCACCCCTCCACTTT. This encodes CASSSNRGVGSPLHF.

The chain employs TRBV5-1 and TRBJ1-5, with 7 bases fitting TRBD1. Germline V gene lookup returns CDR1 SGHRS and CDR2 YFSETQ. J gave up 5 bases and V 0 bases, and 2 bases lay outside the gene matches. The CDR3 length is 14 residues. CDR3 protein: CASSLEGADQPQHF. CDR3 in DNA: TGCGCCAGCAGCTTGGAGGGGGCCGATCAGCCCCAGCATTTT.

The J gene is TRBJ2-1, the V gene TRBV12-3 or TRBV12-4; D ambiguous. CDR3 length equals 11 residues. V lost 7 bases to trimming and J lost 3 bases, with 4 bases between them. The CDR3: CASTIYNEQFF. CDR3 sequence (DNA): TGTGCCAGCACCATCTACAATGAGCAGTTCTTC.

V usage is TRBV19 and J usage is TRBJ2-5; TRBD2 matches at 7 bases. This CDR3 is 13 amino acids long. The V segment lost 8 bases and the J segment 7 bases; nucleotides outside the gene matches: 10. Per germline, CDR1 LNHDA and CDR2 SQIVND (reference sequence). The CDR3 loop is CASSLAVRGTQYF. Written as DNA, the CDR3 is TGTGCCAGTTCGCTAGCGGTAAGAGGGACCCAGTACTTC. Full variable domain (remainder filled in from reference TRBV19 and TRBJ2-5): DGGITQSPKYLFRKEGQNVTLSCEQNLNHDAMYWYRQDPGQGLRLIYYSQIVNDFQKGDIAEGYSVSREKKESFPLTVTSAQKNPTAFYLCASSLAVRGTQYFGPGTRLLVL.

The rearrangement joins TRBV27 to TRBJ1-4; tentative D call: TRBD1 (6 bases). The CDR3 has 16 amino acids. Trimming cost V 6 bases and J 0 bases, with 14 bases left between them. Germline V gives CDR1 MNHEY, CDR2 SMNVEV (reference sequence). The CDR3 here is CASSRGQSATNEKLFF. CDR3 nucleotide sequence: TGTGCCAGCAGCCGTGGACAGTCTGCAACTAATGAAAAACTGTTTTTT.

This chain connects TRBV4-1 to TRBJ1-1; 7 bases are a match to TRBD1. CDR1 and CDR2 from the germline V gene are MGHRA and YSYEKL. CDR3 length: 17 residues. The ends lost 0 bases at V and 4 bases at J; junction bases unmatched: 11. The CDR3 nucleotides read TGCGCCAGCAGCCAAGATCTCGGGACTTCAGGGGGCACTGAAGCTTTCTTT. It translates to CASSQDLGTSGGTEAFF.

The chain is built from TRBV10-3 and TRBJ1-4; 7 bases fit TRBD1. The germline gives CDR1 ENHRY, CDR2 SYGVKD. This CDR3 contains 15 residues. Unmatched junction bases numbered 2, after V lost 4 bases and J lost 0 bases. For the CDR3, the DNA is TGTGCCATCAGTGCGGGACAGTCAACTAATGAAAAACTGTTTTTT. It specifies CAISAGQSTNEKLFF.

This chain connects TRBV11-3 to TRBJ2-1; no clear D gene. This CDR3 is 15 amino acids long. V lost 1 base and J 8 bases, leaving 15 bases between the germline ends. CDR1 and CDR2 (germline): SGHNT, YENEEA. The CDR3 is CASSLGGILHDEQFF. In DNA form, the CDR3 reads TGTGCCAGCAGCTTAGGAGGAATTCTACACGATGAGCAGTTCTTC.

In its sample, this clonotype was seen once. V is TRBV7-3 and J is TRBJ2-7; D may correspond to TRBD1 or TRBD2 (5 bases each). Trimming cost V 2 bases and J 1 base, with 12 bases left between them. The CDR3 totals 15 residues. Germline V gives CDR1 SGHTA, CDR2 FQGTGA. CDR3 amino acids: CASSLGHGASYEQYF. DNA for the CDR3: TGTGCCAGCAGCTTAGGTCACGGGGCGTCCTACGAGCAGTACTTC. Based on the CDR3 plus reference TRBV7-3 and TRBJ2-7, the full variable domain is GAGVSQTPSNKVTEKGKYVELRCDPISGHTALYWYRQSLGQGPEFLIYFQGTGAADDSGLPNDRFFAVRPEGSVSTLKIQRTERGDSAVYLCASSLGHGASYEQYFGPGTRLTVT.

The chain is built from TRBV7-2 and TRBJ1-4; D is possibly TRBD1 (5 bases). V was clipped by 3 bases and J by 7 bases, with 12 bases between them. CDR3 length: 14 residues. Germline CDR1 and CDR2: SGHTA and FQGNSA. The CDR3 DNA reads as TGTGCCAGCAGCTTCCGCCGGGACGGTGAAAAACTGTTTTTT. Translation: CASSFRRDGEKLFF.

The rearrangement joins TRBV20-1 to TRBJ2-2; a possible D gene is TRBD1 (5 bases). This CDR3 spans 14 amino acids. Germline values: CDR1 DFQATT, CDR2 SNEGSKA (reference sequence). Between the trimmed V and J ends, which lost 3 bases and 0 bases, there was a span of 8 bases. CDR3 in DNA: TGCAGTGCTAGGGGCAGGGCGAACACCGGGGAGCTGTTTTTT. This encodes CSARGRANTGELFF.